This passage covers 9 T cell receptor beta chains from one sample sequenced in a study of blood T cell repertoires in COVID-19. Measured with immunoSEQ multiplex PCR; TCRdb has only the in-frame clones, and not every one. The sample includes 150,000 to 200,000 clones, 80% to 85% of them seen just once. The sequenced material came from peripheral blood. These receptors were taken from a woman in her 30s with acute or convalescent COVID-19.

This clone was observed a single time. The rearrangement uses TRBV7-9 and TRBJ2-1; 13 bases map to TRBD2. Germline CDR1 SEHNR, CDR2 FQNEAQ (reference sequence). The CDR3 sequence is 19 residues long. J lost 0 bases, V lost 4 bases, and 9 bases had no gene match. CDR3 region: CASSSAGLAGEYSYNEQFF. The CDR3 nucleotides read TGTGCCAGCAGCTCCGCTGGACTAGCGGGGGAATACTCCTACAATGAGCAGTTCTTC.

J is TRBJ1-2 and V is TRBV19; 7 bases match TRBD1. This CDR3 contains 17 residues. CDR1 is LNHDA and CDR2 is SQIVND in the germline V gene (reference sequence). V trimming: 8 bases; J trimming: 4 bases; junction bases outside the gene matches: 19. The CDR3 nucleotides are TGTGCCAGTTCCAGACGGGACAGAATAGAGGGAGGCTATGGCTACACCTTC. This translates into CASSRRDRIEGGYGYTF.

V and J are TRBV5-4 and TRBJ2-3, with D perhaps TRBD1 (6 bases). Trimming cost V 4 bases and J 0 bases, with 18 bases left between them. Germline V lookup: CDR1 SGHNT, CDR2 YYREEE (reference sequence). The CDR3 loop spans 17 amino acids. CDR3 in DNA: TGTGCCAGCAGCACTCCAGATACAGGGTATAGCACAGATACGCAGTATTTT. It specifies CASSTPDTGYSTDTQYF.

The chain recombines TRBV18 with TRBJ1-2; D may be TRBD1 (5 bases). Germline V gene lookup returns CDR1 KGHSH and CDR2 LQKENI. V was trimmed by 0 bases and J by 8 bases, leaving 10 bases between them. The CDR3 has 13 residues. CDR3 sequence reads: CASSPPQARGYTF. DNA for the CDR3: TGTGCCAGCTCACCACCACAGGCCCGGGGCTACACCTTC.

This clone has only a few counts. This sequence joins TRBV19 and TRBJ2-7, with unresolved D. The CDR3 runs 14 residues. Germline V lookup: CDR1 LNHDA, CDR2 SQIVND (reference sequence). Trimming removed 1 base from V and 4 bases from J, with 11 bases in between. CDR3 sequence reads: CASSIGAARYEQYF. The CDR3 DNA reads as TGTGCCAGTAGTATAGGGGCAGCACGTTACGAGCAGTACTTC.

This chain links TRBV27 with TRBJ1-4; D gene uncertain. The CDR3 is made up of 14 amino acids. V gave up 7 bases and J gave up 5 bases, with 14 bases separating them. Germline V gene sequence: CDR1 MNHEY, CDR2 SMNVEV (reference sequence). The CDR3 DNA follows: TGTGCCAGCAAGGGAGGCAGGTTCAATGAAAAACTGTTTTTT. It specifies CASKGGRFNEKLFF.

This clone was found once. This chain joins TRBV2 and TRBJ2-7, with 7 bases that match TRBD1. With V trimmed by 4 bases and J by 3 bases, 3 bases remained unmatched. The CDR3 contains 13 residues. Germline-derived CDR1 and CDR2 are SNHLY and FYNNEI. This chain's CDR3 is CASSARQGYEQYF. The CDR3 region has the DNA TGTGCCAGCAGTGCGCGACAGGGCTACGAGCAGTACTTC. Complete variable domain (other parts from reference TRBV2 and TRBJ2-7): EPEVTQTPSHQVTQMGQEVILRCVPISNHLYFYWYRQILGQKVEFLVSFYNNEISEKSEIFDDQFSVERPDGSNFTLKIRSTKLEDSAMYFCASSARQGYEQYFGPGTRLTVT.

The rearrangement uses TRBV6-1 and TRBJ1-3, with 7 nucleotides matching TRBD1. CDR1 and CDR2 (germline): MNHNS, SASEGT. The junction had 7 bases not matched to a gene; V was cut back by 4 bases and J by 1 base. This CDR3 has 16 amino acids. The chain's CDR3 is CASSGLRDRSGNTIYF. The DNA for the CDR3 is TGTGCCAGCAGTGGCCTCAGGGACAGATCTGGAAACACCATATATTTT.

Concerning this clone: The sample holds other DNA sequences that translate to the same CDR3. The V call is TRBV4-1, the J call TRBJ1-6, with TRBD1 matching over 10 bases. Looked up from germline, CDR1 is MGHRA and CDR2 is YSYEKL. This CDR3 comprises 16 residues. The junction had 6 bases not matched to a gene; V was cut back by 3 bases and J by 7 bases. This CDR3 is CASSQRQGARNSPLHF. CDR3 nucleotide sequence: TGCGCCAGCAGCCAGCGACAGGGGGCTCGGAATTCACCCCTCCACTTT.